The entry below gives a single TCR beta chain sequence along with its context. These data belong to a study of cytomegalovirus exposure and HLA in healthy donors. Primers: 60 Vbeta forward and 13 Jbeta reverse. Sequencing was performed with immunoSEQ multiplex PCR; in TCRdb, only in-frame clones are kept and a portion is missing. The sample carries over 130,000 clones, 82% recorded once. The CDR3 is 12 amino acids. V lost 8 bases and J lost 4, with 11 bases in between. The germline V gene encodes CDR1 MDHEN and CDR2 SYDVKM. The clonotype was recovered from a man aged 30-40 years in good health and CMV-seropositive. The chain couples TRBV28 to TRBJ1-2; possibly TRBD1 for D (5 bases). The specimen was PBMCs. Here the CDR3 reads CASQTDPYGYTF. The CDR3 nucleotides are TGTGCCAGCCAGACAGATCCCTATGGCTACACCTTC.